This entry features one T cell receptor (beta chain) sequence. Its antigen is as yet unknown. The entry originates in a study of T-cell memory formation after mild COVID-19. Study-level points and caveats: Pre-infection memory showed some responding clones, and this suggested that cross-reactive memory joined. Clones shrinking between day 15 and 85 showed a balanced CD4/CD8 split, and those that grew later tilted toward CD4+.

MiXCR was run by TCRdb on the 5' RACE reads, yielding one entry per CDR3 protein. The sample lists roughly 510,000 distinct CDR3 sequences; 17% were seen once. This CDR3 is built from 13 residues. Germline CDR1 reads LNHDA; CDR2 reads SQIVND (reference sequence). The germline V and J ends were trimmed by 5 bases and 6 bases, with 11 bases remaining between them. The TCR was taken from an adult woman who had mild COVID-19 (a few samples of this study predate the infection). Cell type and time point are not known. V is TRBV19 and J is TRBJ1-5; no definite D call. The sequenced material came from PBMCs or a T cell subset sorted from them (not recorded which). In nucleotides, the CDR3 is TGTGCCAGTAGTCTACAGCCTGGTCAGCCCCAGCATTTT. This gives the protein CASSLQPGQPQHF.